Shown below are 30 T cell receptor beta chains from a single sample sequenced in a study of beta chain features in type 1 diabetes. Study results and limitations: For Type 1 diabetes patients, all four CD4+ subsets carried TCRB CDR3s that were moderately but significantly shorter.

These receptors' targets are unknown. The authors reverse transcribed all of the isolated RNA, so sequencing captured expressed TCRB transcripts. Measured with immunoSEQ multiplex PCR; TCRdb has only the in-frame clones, and not every one. The table lists about 150,000 clones, about 9.4% of them singletons. Sequencing was performed on central memory CD4+ T cells from blood. Every receptor here comes from a man in his thirties or forties with type 1 diabetes.

This clone was seen a few times. The chain has TRBV5-1 and TRBJ2-7; the D gene is possibly TRBD1 (5 bases). CDR1 is SGHRS, CDR2 YFSETQ, per germline. The CDR3 runs to 13 residues. The ends were cut back, 3 bases at V and 3 bases at J, with 10 bases in the middle. CDR3 nucleotides: TGCGCCAGCAGCTCAAACCAGGGCTACGAGCAGTACTTC. Protein product: CASSSNQGYEQYF.

This clone was seen a handful of times. The chain carries TRBV4-1 and TRBJ1-4; D possibly corresponds to TRBD1 (5 bases). CDR1 MGHRA and CDR2 YSYEKL come from the germline V gene. CDR3 length: 13 amino acids. V gave up 1 base and J gave up 10 bases, with 10 bases separating them. The DNA for the CDR3 is TGCGCCAGCAGCCAAGTCCAGGGAGGAAAACTGTTTTTT. Translation gives CASSQVQGGKLFF.

This clone was recorded a few times. V usage is TRBV5-6 and J usage is TRBJ1-2; D gene uncertain. The germline V gene has CDR1 SGHDT and CDR2 YYEEEE. This CDR3 is built from 12 residues. V was trimmed by 1 base and J by 5 bases, leaving 6 bases between them. The CDR3 protein is CASSLTAYGYTF. DNA of the CDR3: TGTGCCAGCAGCTTGACAGCTTATGGCTACACCTTC.

This clone has a handful of counts. The V gene is TRBV30, the J gene TRBJ1-1; possibly TRBD1 for D (6 bases). The CDR3 length is 12 residues. V lost 8 bases and J 10 bases, leaving 20 bases between the germline ends. Looked up from germline, CDR1 is GTSNPN and CDR2 is SVGIG (reference sequence). CDR3 nucleotides: TGTGCCCTTACAGGGTATGATAGTGGAGCTTTCTTT. Its translation: CALTGYDSGAFF.

The gene calls are TRBV9 and TRBJ1-4; D gene ambiguous. With 0 bases removed from V and 4 bases from J, the gap between germline ends came to 7 bases. CDR1 SGDLS and CDR2 YYNGEE come from the germline V gene. The CDR3 runs to 14 residues. The DNA for the CDR3 is TGTGCCAGCAGCGTAGAAATCAGTAATGAAAAACTGTTTTTT. This encodes CASSVEISNEKLFF.

V is TRBV5-1 and J is TRBJ2-7, with 10 bases aligning to TRBD1. The junction had 9 bases not matched to a gene; V was cut back by 4 bases and J by 5 bases. Germline-derived CDR1 and CDR2 are SGHRS and YFSETQ. The CDR3 sequence is 15 residues long. The CDR3 loop is CASSLTGTGVDEQYF. The CDR3, as DNA: TGCGCCAGCAGCCTCACCGGGACAGGGGTCGACGAGCAGTACTTC.

The chain employs TRBV5-5 and TRBJ2-1, with D uncertain. V was clipped by 1 base and J by 6 bases, with 8 bases between them. This CDR3 comprises 13 residues. Germline CDR1 is SGHKS and CDR2 is YYEKEE (reference sequence). For the CDR3, the DNA is TGTGCCAGCAGCTTGTTTCAATCCAATGAGCAGTTCTTC. This gives the protein CASSLFQSNEQFF. Full variable domain (missing parts from reference TRBV5-5 and TRBJ2-1): DAGVTQSPTHLIKTRGQQVTLRCSPISGHKSVSWYQQVLGQGPQFIFQYYEKEERGRGNFPDRFSARQFPNYSSELNVNALLLGDSALYLCASSLFQSNEQFFGPGTRLTVL.

This clone has only a few counts. J is TRBJ2-3 and V is TRBV5-1; 9 nucleotides align to TRBD2. Germline assignment: CDR1 SGHRS and CDR2 YFSETQ. Unmatched junction bases numbered 0, after V lost 1 base and J lost 0 bases. This CDR3 has 15 amino acids. In DNA form, the CDR3 reads TGCGCCAGCAGCTTGACTAGCGGGAGCACAGATACGCAGTATTTT. Its protein is CASSLTSGSTDTQYF.

There are a few counts of this clone. The rearrangement uses TRBV7-2 and TRBJ1-5; no reliable D call. The CDR3 has 13 residues. Germline V gene lookup returns CDR1 SGHTA and CDR2 FQGNSA. Trimming shortened V by 0 bases and J by 4 bases, and 4 bases separated the two germline ends. The CDR3 region has the DNA TGTGCCAGCAGCTTAGCCCCGAATCAGCCCCAGCATTTT. Translating gives CASSLAPNQPQHF.

This clone turned up a few times. This chain's CDR3 is CASKLERSMETQYF. For the CDR3, the DNA is TGTGCCAGCAAGCTAGAAAGGAGTATGGAGACCCAGTACTTC. The genes are TRBV6-5 and TRBJ2-5; D call uncertain. The CDR3 contains 14 residues. From germline, CDR1 is MNHEY and CDR2 SVGAGI. The V end was cut by 7 bases, the J end by 5 bases, with 17 bases between.

This clone was observed a handful of times. The gene calls are TRBV4-2 and TRBJ2-3, with D hard to call. Germline V gene sequence: CDR1 LGHNA, CDR2 YNFKEQ. V gave up 0 bases and J gave up 2 bases, with 6 bases separating them. The CDR3 runs to 14 residues. This chain's CDR3 is CASSQDQFTDTQYF. Written as DNA, the CDR3 is TGTGCCAGCAGCCAAGATCAATTCACAGATACGCAGTATTTT.

V is TRBV28 and J is TRBJ2-3; possibly TRBD1 for D (6 bases). This CDR3 has 15 amino acids. V was trimmed by 6 bases and J by 2 bases, leaving 15 bases between them. Germline loops: CDR1 MDHEN, CDR2 SYDVKM. The CDR3 nucleotides read TGTGCCAGCAGCCCCCGGGACAACCACACAGATACGCAGTATTTT. It yields the protein CASSPRDNHTDTQYF.

The sample holds a few counts of this clone. This rearrangement joins TRBV2 to TRBJ2-5; weak D call: TRBD2 (5 bases). V shed 7 bases and J shed 3 bases, with 12 bases lying between them. In germline, CDR1 is SNHLY, CDR2 FYNNEI. This CDR3 is built from 13 residues. CDR3 DNA: TGTGCCAGCAAGTTCCTGCGGGAAGAGACCCAGTACTTC. As protein: CASKFLREETQYF.

The chain combines TRBV11-2 with TRBJ2-2; 7 positions match TRBD1. V shed 5 bases and J 3 bases; nucleotides not matched to a gene: 6. Per germline, CDR1 SGHAT and CDR2 FQNNGV. There are 15 residues in the CDR3. The CDR3 DNA reads TGTGCCAGCAGCATGCAGGGGGTTTACACCGGGGAGCTGTTTTTT. Amino acid sequence: CASSMQGVYTGELFF.

V usage is TRBV2 and J usage is TRBJ2-7; D might be TRBD1 (5 bases). Trimming stripped 6 bases from V and 5 bases from J, with 17 bases between. Germline CDR1 and CDR2: SNHLY and FYNNEI. The CDR3 runs to 14 residues. CDR3 sequence reads: CASSDDPPGNEQYF. The CDR3 DNA is TGTGCCAGCAGCGACGATCCCCCAGGGAACGAGCAGTACTTC. Full variable domain (outside the CDR3, taken from reference TRBV2 and TRBJ2-7): EPEVTQTPSHQVTQMGQEVILRCVPISNHLYFYWYRQILGQKVEFLVSFYNNEISEKSEIFDDQFSVERPDGSNFTLKIRSTKLEDSAMYFCASSDDPPGNEQYFGPGTRLTVT.

The chain employs TRBV7-3 and TRBJ2-3; D remains ambiguous. The germline V gene encodes CDR1 SGHTA and CDR2 FQGTGA. Trimming removed 5 bases from V and 6 bases from J, with 9 bases in between. The CDR3 contains 12 residues. The CDR3 loop reads CASSDFGDTQYF. CDR3 nucleotides: TGTGCCAGCAGCGATTTTGGCGATACGCAGTATTTT.

The chain joins TRBV30 to TRBJ1-4; maybe TRBD1 (6 bases). V lost 7 bases and J 2 bases, leaving 29 bases between the germline ends. Germline V gene sequence: CDR1 GTSNPN, CDR2 SVGIG (reference sequence). The CDR3 is 19 residues long. The CDR3 DNA follows: TGTGCCTCGCTAAACCGGACAGCAGGCCTCCCTGTGACTAATGAAAAACTGTTTTTT. Translated, it gives CASLNRTAGLPVTNEKLFF. Together with reference TRBV30 and TRBJ1-4, the CDR3 gives the full variable domain: SQTIHQWPATLVQPVGSPLSLECTVEGTSNPNLYWYRQAAGRGLQLLFYSVGIGQISSEVPQNLSASRPQDRQFILSSKKLLLSDSGFYLCASLNRTAGLPVTNEKLFFGSGTQLSVL.

The rearrangement joins TRBV5-4 to TRBJ1-2; 10 bases line up with TRBD1. The germline V gene has CDR1 SGHNT and CDR2 YYREEE (reference sequence). The CDR3 covers 16 residues. V gave up 5 bases and J gave up 1 base; unmatched junction bases: 8. The CDR3 nucleotides read TGTGCCAGCAGACCCCAAGGGACAGGGGTTAACTATGGCTACACCTTC. Its protein is CASRPQGTGVNYGYTF.

This clone has a handful of counts. V usage is TRBV28 and J usage is TRBJ2-3, with a weak D call TRBD1 (6 bases). CDR3 length: 12 amino acids. Trimming left V 10 bases short and J 6 bases short, with 14 bases between. Germline-derived CDR1 and CDR2 are MDHEN and SYDVKM. This chain's CDR3 is CATRRGGDTQYF. The CDR3 DNA is TGTGCCACCCGCAGGGGCGGGGATACGCAGTATTTT.

In its sample, this clone was seen a few times. CDR3 nucleotides: TGTGCCAGTGTGCCCCGGGACATTTTCGCTGAAGCTTTCTTT. It is translated as CASVPRDIFAEAFF. V is TRBV19 and J is TRBJ1-1; a possible D gene is TRBD1 (6 bases). Germline V lookup: CDR1 LNHDA, CDR2 SQIVND (reference sequence). The CDR3 totals 14 residues. The V and J ends lost 8 bases and 6 bases respectively, with 19 bases between them.

The V call is TRBV4-1, the J call TRBJ2-2; maybe TRBD2 (5 bases). The CDR3 spans 14 residues. Germline values: CDR1 MGHRA, CDR2 YSYEKL. Trimming left V 6 bases short and J 4 bases short, with 12 bases between. CDR3 sequence (DNA): TGCGCCAGCAGGGCCTCAGAGGGCACCGGGGAGCTGTTTTTT. Translating gives CASRASEGTGELFF.

This clone was seen many times. The rearrangement uses TRBV14 and TRBJ2-4, with 7 bases lining up with TRBD2. The V gene end was trimmed by 4 bases and the J gene end by 10 bases; junction bases not matched to a gene: 10. The germline V gene encodes CDR1 SGHDN and CDR2 FVKESK. The CDR3 has 14 amino acids. The CDR3 DNA reads TGTGCCAGCAGCCTCATGACCGGGACTACTATTCAGTACTTC. Amino acids: CASSLMTGTTIQYF.

This clone has a handful of counts. This chain uses TRBV5-4 with TRBJ2-7; D is possibly TRBD2 (6 bases). The V end was cut by 7 bases, the J end by 2 bases, with 16 bases between. The germline gives CDR1 SGHNT, CDR2 YYREEE (reference sequence). This CDR3 has 14 amino acids. CDR3 nucleotide sequence: TGTGCCAGCGGTCTAGCGTCACCTCCCTACGAGCAGTACTTC. Residues: CASGLASPPYEQYF.

The chain carries TRBV5-1 and TRBJ2-5, with 7 bases that match TRBD2. The CDR3 consists of 16 residues. Germline V gene lookup returns CDR1 SGHRS and CDR2 YFSETQ. Trimming removed 4 bases from V and 2 bases from J; junction bases left unmatched: 11. DNA of the CDR3: TGCGCCAGCAGCATCCGCCCAGGACTAGGGCAAGAGACCCAGTACTTC. Its protein product is CASSIRPGLGQETQYF.

V gene TRBV29-1 combines with J gene TRBJ1-1; TRBD1 might be the D (5 bases). Germline CDR1 is SQVTM and CDR2 is ANQGSEA. There are 15 residues in the CDR3. V was cut by 3 bases and J by 4 bases, with 18 bases left in between. CDR3 sequence (DNA): TGCAGCGTTGAGCTATGGGCAGGGCGCGGCACTGAAGCTTTCTTT. It is translated as CSVELWAGRGTEAFF.

This clone was seen at least ten times. The V call is TRBV6-5, the J call TRBJ1-4; D unclear. The germline CDR1 and CDR2 sequences are MNHEY and SVGAGI. V gave up 2 bases and J gave up 15 bases, with 13 bases separating them. The CDR3 consists of 12 residues. The CDR3: CASSYKELSVFF. CDR3 coding DNA: TGTGCCAGCAGTTACAAGGAACTCAGCGTGTTTTTT.

In its sample, this clone was seen a few times. The rearrangement links TRBV29-1 to TRBJ2-1; maybe TRBD1 (5 bases). The CDR3 is 11 amino acids. The V end lost 6 bases, the J end lost 7 bases, and 10 bases lay between the germline ends. Germline V CDR1 and CDR2: SQVTM, ANQGSEA. The CDR3 loop reads CSVGGANEQFF. Here the CDR3 DNA reads TGCAGCGTAGGTGGGGCGAATGAGCAGTTCTTC.

V is TRBV5-6 and J is TRBJ2-1; tentative D call: TRBD2 (5 bases). V lost 0 bases, J lost 1 base, and 5 bases lay in between. The CDR3 totals 14 residues. CDR1 SGHDT and CDR2 YYEEEE come from the germline V gene. CDR3 DNA sequence: TGTGCCAGCAGCTTGGCGGGGTCCTACAATGAGCAGTTCTTC. This sequence encodes CASSLAGSYNEQFF.

V usage is TRBV6-6 and J usage is TRBJ2-7, with TRBD2 matching 13 bases. From germline, CDR1 is MNHNY and CDR2 SVGAGI (reference sequence). This CDR3 region has 16 residues. V shed 6 bases and J 4 bases; nucleotides not matched to a gene: 9. CDR3 nucleotide sequence: TGTGCCAGCAGACCCCGGACTAGCGGGAGTTTTTACGAGCAGTACTTC. Translated: CASRPRTSGSFYEQYF.

This clone was counted only a few times. The chain couples TRBV2 to TRBJ2-5, with TRBD1 matching over 7 bases. Germline V gene lookup returns CDR1 SNHLY and CDR2 FYNNEI. Germline trimming cut 7 bases from V and 3 bases from J; bases unmatched to any gene: 11. The CDR3 runs to 15 residues. CDR3 sequence: CASKGDRQGKETQYF. CDR3 coding DNA: TGTGCCAGCAAAGGGGATCGACAGGGTAAAGAGACCCAGTACTTC.